This T cell receptor (beta chain) was obtained from a study of T cells in Graves' hyperthyroidism and ophthalmopathy. Study-level background: Once the initial diagnosis was made, peripheral blood was obtained before any treatment.

Overall study findings and caveats: Appearing also in blood were most of the thyroid clonotypes expanded above 0.001. Before onset, ophthalmopathy was predicted by the model a median about six months earlier.

RNA transcripts gave rise to amplified TCR beta CDR3 regions. The TCR CDR3 first-round RT-PCR relied on the HTBI primer set. TCRdb re-analysed the multiplex PCR reads in MiXCR, keeping a single row per CDR3 protein. The sample has around 530,000 distinct CDR3 sequences; 17% are singletons. The CDR3 has 14 amino acids. Germline CDR1 is DFQATT and CDR2 is SNEGSKA (reference sequence). The V end was cut by 1 base, the J end by 1 base, with 11 bases between. This clonotype was detected many times. Antigen specificity is unknown. Thyroid ultrasound, orbital computed tomography, clinical symptoms, and serum thyroxine and TRAb underpinned diagnoses.

The TCR comes from a woman aged 18 to 35 with Graves' ophthalmopathy. Input material: blood. The V and J genes are TRBV20-1 and TRBJ2-7; D may be TRBD1 (6 bases). CDR3 loop: CSARVGHSSYEQYF. For the CDR3, the DNA is TGCAGTGCTAGAGTGGGACATAGTTCCTACGAGCAGTACTTC.